This T cell receptor (beta chain) was captured by sequencing in a study of cytomegalovirus exposure and HLA in healthy donors. General observations from the study: Later on, an analysis showed TCR association rates differing by HLA locus, with DRB1 the most and HLA-C the fewest. Of the V segments, some could not be distinguished, including TRBV6-2 and TRBV6-3, and were excluded. Sequencing depth across donors, presence/absence analyses assumed, was roughly uniform.

Primers: 60 Vbeta forward and 13 Jbeta reverse. The repertoire was sequenced with immunoSEQ multiplex PCR; TCRdb's copy has only in-frame clones and lacks some. The table includes more than 100,000 clones, 80% detected once. This clone was recorded once. Its antigen is as yet unknown. Germline assignment: CDR1 SGHNT and CDR2 YYREEE (reference sequence). With 0 bases removed from V and 3 bases from J, the gap between germline ends came to 11 bases. This CDR3 has 15 amino acids. The sequence was obtained from a female donor in good health and CMV-seropositive. Sequenced: PBMCs. This chain links TRBV5-4 with TRBJ2-3; D is unresolved. The CDR3 DNA reads TGTGCCAGCAGCTTGGCAGGCTCCAGAACAGATACGCAGTATTTT. This sequence encodes CASSLAGSRTDTQYF. The variable domain in full, completed from reference TRBV5-4 and TRBJ2-3, reads ETGVTQSPTHLIKTRGQQVTLRCSSQSGHNTVSWYQQALGQGPQFIFQYYREEENGRGNFPPRFSGLQFPNYSSELNVNALELDDSALYLCASSLAGSRTDTQYFGPGTRLTVL.